This T cell receptor beta chain was sequenced for a study of blood T cell repertoires in COVID-19. Study details: Samples taken during acute and convalescent COVID-19 were collected in the United States, Italy and Spain. The cDNA or gDNA used as material had been derived from T cells, B-cell-depleted T cells, or PBMCs.

In the authors' workflow: The assay estimated nucleated cells by amplifying reference gene primers. TCRdb keeps only in-frame clones here, not all; method: immunoSEQ multiplex PCR. V and J calls plus clone size are reproduced from that table; the DNA served to infer D and trimming. The data show roughly 300,000 clones, 80% to 85% seen once. V was pared by 6 bases and J by 5 bases, with 17 bases between. CDR3 length equals 14 residues. Per germline, CDR1 SNHLY and CDR2 FYNNEI. The material sequenced was peripheral blood. The source is a woman aged 55-70 years with active or convalescent COVID-19. This sequence joins TRBV2 and TRBJ2-7, with TRBD1 as a possible D gene (6 bases). In DNA, the CDR3 is TGTGCCAGCAGCGGCCAACAGGGAAGGAACGAGCAGTACTTC. This sequence encodes CASSGQQGRNEQYF. Looking up the rest from reference TRBV2 and TRBJ2-7 gives the full variable domain: EPEVTQTPSHQVTQMGQEVILRCVPISNHLYFYWYRQILGQKVEFLVSFYNNEISEKSEIFDDQFSVERPDGSNFTLKIRSTKLEDSAMYFCASSGQQGRNEQYFGPGTRLTVT.